Each of the 27 T cell receptor beta chains below was sequenced from the same sample in a study of blood T cell repertoires in COVID-19. Only in-frame clones appear in the TCRdb table, and some are missing; sequencing was by immunoSEQ multiplex PCR. Seen here are fewer than 350,000 clones, around 88% observed once, and the top ten hold 2.1%. Material: peripheral blood. These receptor sequences come from a woman aged 30 to 39 who had recovered from COVID-19.

This chain links TRBV18 with TRBJ2-7, with 8 bases lining up with TRBD1. In germline, CDR1 is KGHSH, CDR2 LQKENI. The V and J ends lost 8 bases and 3 bases, in that order; junction bases with no gene match: 6. The CDR3 length is 13 residues. CDR3: CASGTGAFYEQYF. CDR3 coding DNA: TGTGCCAGCGGGACAGGAGCCTTCTACGAGCAGTACTTC.

The chain's CDR3 is CASSWVGAKSPEAFF. DNA of the CDR3: TGCGCCAGCAGCTGGGTGGGGGCGAAGAGCCCTGAAGCTTTCTTT. The chain joins TRBV5-1 to TRBJ1-1; weak D call: TRBD1 (6 bases). This CDR3 has 15 residues. Looked up from germline, CDR1 is SGHRS and CDR2 is YFSETQ. V lost 3 bases, J lost 6 bases, and 18 bases lay in between.

Here the CDR3 reads CASSLEWARGDTEAFF. DNA for the CDR3: TGTGCCAGCAGCTTGGAGTGGGCCAGGGGGGACACTGAAGCTTTCTTT. This chain uses TRBV5-4 with TRBJ1-1, with TRBD1 matching 7 bases. There are 16 residues in the CDR3. The junction had 8 bases not matched to a gene; V was cut back by 0 bases and J by 3 bases. The germline gives CDR1 SGHNT, CDR2 YYREEE (reference sequence).

The rearrangement joins TRBV13 to TRBJ1-1; tentatively, D is TRBD1 (6 bases). Looked up from germline, CDR1 is PRHDT and CDR2 is FYEKMQ (reference sequence). Trimming removed 5 bases at V and 6 bases at J, with 13 bases between. There are 13 residues in the CDR3. As DNA, the CDR3 is TGTGCCAGCAGCCTGACACAGGGCCCTGAAGCTTTCTTT. It is translated as CASSLTQGPEAFF.

This clone was detected only a few times. The J gene is TRBJ2-2, the V gene TRBV30; no reliable D call. V was pared by 5 bases and J by 8 bases, with 9 bases between. The CDR3 extends over 11 amino acids. Germline V gives CDR1 GTSNPN, CDR2 SVGIG (reference sequence). The CDR3, as DNA: TGTGCCTGGGGACGAGTAGGGGAGCTGTTTTTT. It specifies CAWGRVGELFF.

The chain links TRBV5-6 to TRBJ2-7; D is perhaps TRBD1 (6 bases). The CDR3 is 16 residues long. Germline V gives CDR1 SGHDT, CDR2 YYEEEE. Trimming removed 4 bases at V and 0 bases at J, with 17 bases between. CDR3 sequence reads: CASSDQGHASSYEQYF. CDR3 in DNA: TGTGCCAGCAGCGACCAGGGACACGCTAGCTCCTACGAGCAGTACTTC.

The chain employs TRBV27 and TRBJ1-6; D not resolved. There are 14 residues in the CDR3. Trimming took off 3 bases at V and 10 bases at J, with 13 bases between the two ends. From germline, CDR1 is MNHEY and CDR2 SMNVEV (reference sequence). For the CDR3, the DNA is TGTGCCAGCAGTTTTCTAGAAAAGAGGTCACCCCTCCACTTT. As protein: CASSFLEKRSPLHF.

The chain carries TRBV11-2 and TRBJ1-2; TRBD1 matches 7 bases. CDR1 and CDR2 (germline): SGHAT, FQNNGV. CDR3 length equals 16 residues. Losses at the gene ends were 1 base for V and 4 bases for J; bases not matched to a gene: 9. CDR3 DNA: TGTGCCAGCAGCTTAGGAGTCGGGACAGACATCTATGGCTACACCTTC. This encodes CASSLGVGTDIYGYTF.

This chain uses TRBV11-2 with TRBJ1-1; a possible D gene is TRBD1 (5 bases). V gave up 3 bases and J gave up 1 base, with 12 bases separating them. Germline CDR1 and CDR2: SGHAT and FQNNGV. This CDR3 contains 15 residues. The CDR3 region has the DNA TGTGCCAGCAGCTTCTTCGGGGGGAAGAACACTGAAGCTTTCTTT. Protein product: CASSFFGGKNTEAFF.

V and J are TRBV29-1 and TRBJ2-1, with TRBD2 matching over 7 bases. The CDR3 covers 12 residues. V dropped 5 bases and J dropped 6; count of bases not matched to a gene: 4. Germline CDR1 reads SQVTM; CDR2 reads ANQGSEA. DNA for the CDR3: TGCAGCGTTTGGGCTAGCGGCAATGAGCAGTTCTTC. Protein product: CSVWASGNEQFF.

The rearrangement uses TRBV7-8 and TRBJ2-3; 7 bases map to TRBD1. The V and J ends lost 3 bases and 7 bases, in that order; junction bases with no gene match: 22. The CDR3 covers 19 residues. Germline CDR1 and CDR2: SGHVS and FQNEAQ. CDR3 in amino acids: CASSFRKSSGQAARNTQYF. The CDR3 DNA sequence: TGTGCCAGCAGCTTCCGAAAATCCTCAGGACAGGCGGCTCGGAATACGCAGTATTTT.

V gene TRBV5-1 combines with J gene TRBJ1-6, with 9 bases matching TRBD1. CDR3 length equals 13 residues. CDR1 is SGHRS, CDR2 YFSETQ, per germline. V was clipped by 4 bases and J by 8 bases; unmatched bases: 1. CDR3: CASSRDRDSPLHF. As DNA, the CDR3 is TGCGCCAGCAGCCGGGACAGGGATTCACCCCTCCACTTT.

The CDR3 protein is CASRLRGDLIGGDTQYF. CDR3 sequence (DNA): TGTGCAAGTCGCTTACGTGGGGACTTAATCGGGGGAGATACGCAGTATTTT. This rearrangement joins TRBV12-2 to TRBJ2-3; the tabulated D call, TRBD2, remains unverified against the DNA. TRBV12-2 is tagged as a pseudogene. The CDR3 is 17 amino acids.

The chain is built from TRBV7-3 and TRBJ2-2; no clear D. Germline values: CDR1 SGHTA, CDR2 FQGTGA. This CDR3 contains 15 residues. Trimming left V 3 bases short and J 1 base short, with 9 bases between. This CDR3 reads CASSLRPLNTGELFF. The DNA for the CDR3 is TGTGCCAGCAGCTTGAGGCCACTGAACACCGGGGAGCTGTTTTTT.

The gene calls are TRBV30 and TRBJ1-5; D unclear. CDR3 length: 15 residues. The V and J ends lost 0 bases and 4 bases respectively, with 13 bases between them. Per the germline V gene, CDR1 is GTSNPN and CDR2 is SVGIG (reference sequence). CDR3 coding DNA: TGTGCCTGGAGTGTAAGGTCAACGGGAAATCAGCCCCAGCATTTT. Protein: CAWSVRSTGNQPQHF. The full variable domain, in which reference TRBV30 and TRBJ1-5 provide the parts outside the CDR3, is SQTIHQWPATLVQPVGSPLSLECTVEGTSNPNLYWYRQAAGRGLQLLFYSVGIGQISSEVPQNLSASRPQDRQFILSSKKLLLSDSGFYLCAWSVRSTGNQPQHFGDGTRLSIL.

V usage is TRBV28 and J usage is TRBJ2-6; a possible D gene is TRBD2 (5 bases). The CDR3 has 16 residues. Trimming stripped 6 bases from V and 2 bases from J, with 14 bases between. Germline V gene lookup returns CDR1 MDHEN and CDR2 SYDVKM. The DNA for the CDR3 is TGTGCCAGCAGGCGGGCGGGCGGAGCTGGGGCCAACGTCCTGACTTTC. Translation gives CASRRAGGAGANVLTF.

The chain has TRBV20-1 and TRBJ2-3, with TRBD2 matching 7 bases. Germline V gene data show CDR1 as DFQATT and CDR2 as SNEGSKA (reference sequence). The CDR3 consists of 15 residues. V lost 3 bases, J lost 1 base, and 7 bases stayed unmatched. The CDR3: CSASSASGGTDTQYF. CDR3 DNA sequence: TGCAGTGCTAGTTCGGCCAGCGGGGGCACAGATACGCAGTATTTT.

V is TRBV28 and J is TRBJ1-2, with D hard to call. Germline V gene sequence: CDR1 MDHEN, CDR2 SYDVKM. V shed 6 bases and J shed 11 bases, with 16 bases lying between them. The CDR3 is 12 residues long. The CDR3, as DNA: TGTGCCAGCAGGGGCGTTGGGTTGGTATACACCTTC. The encoded protein is CASRGVGLVYTF.

The chain couples TRBV4-1 to TRBJ1-2; D might be TRBD1 (5 bases). Trimming pared 1 base from V and 4 bases from J, leaving 10 bases between. The CDR3 runs 14 residues. The germline gives CDR1 MGHRA, CDR2 YSYEKL. This CDR3 reads CASSQAGGLYGYTF. The CDR3 DNA reads TGCGCCAGCAGCCAAGCGGGGGGACTCTATGGCTACACCTTC.

This clone was detected once. V and J are TRBV19 and TRBJ2-5, with 7 nucleotides matching TRBD2. In germline, CDR1 is LNHDA, CDR2 SQIVND (reference sequence). CDR3 length equals 14 residues. Germline trimming cut 5 bases from V and 4 bases from J; bases unmatched to any gene: 7. CDR3 sequence: CASSLGLVGETQYF. CDR3 in DNA: TGTGCCAGTAGTTTAGGACTAGTTGGAGAGACCCAGTACTTC.

The chain is built from TRBV6-5 and TRBJ1-4; 7 nucleotides line up with TRBD1. Germline values: CDR1 MNHEY, CDR2 SVGAGI. J was trimmed by 3 bases and V by 3 bases; bases with no gene match: 7. The CDR3 loop spans 16 amino acids. The DNA of the CDR3 is TGTGCCAGCAGTTATATACAGGGGTCGGCTAATGAAAAACTGTTTTTT. It translates to CASSYIQGSANEKLFF.

V gene TRBV7-3 combines with J gene TRBJ2-5; D is perhaps TRBD2 (5 bases). The length of the CDR3 is 15 residues. The V gene's germline CDR1 is SGHTA and CDR2 FQGTGA. V lost 2 bases and J lost 0, with 10 bases in between. In DNA, the CDR3 is TGTGCCAGCAGCTTAGGTGGGAGCTACCAAGAGACCCAGTACTTC. The encoded protein is CASSLGGSYQETQYF.

This chain joins TRBV7-9 and TRBJ2-6, with D tentatively TRBD1 (5 bases). Trimming removed 5 bases at V and 0 bases at J, with 14 bases between. Germline loops: CDR1 SEHNR, CDR2 FQNEAQ (reference sequence). The CDR3 is 17 residues long. The CDR3 region is CASSLRLQASGANVLTF. CDR3 bases: TGTGCCAGCAGCCTCCGCCTACAGGCCTCTGGGGCCAACGTCCTGACTTTC.

This clone was seen just once. V usage is TRBV28 and J usage is TRBJ2-2; 11 bases are a match to TRBD1. The V segment lost 8 bases and the J segment 13 bases; nucleotides outside the gene matches: 15. CDR1 and CDR2 (germline): MDHEN, SYDVKM. The CDR3 totals 15 residues. The CDR3 DNA is TGTGCCAGCGGATCCCCGGGACAGGGGGAAGAGGGGCTGTTTTTT. Protein sequence: CASGSPGQGEEGLFF.

Details on this clone: The junction and the germline gene differ at one end; a read error may be behind it. The chain combines TRBV7-9 with TRBJ2-7; the D gene is possibly TRBD1 (6 bases). This CDR3 is 12 amino acids long. Per the germline V gene, CDR1 is SEHNR and CDR2 is FQNEAQ (reference sequence). The CDR3 loop reads CASSLGGQKILF. The CDR3 DNA reads as TGTGCCAGCAGCCTAGGGGGACAAAAGATTCTTTTC.

The chain links TRBV4-3 to TRBJ1-3; D may be TRBD1 (6 bases). Trimming stripped 1 base from V and 1 base from J, with 11 bases between. The CDR3 has 16 residues. CDR1 LGHNA and CDR2 YSLEER come from the germline V gene. This CDR3 reads CASSQVGQQSGNTIYF. The DNA of the CDR3 is TGCGCCAGCAGCCAAGTTGGACAGCAATCTGGAAACACCATATATTTT.

As DNA, the CDR3 is TGCGCCAGCAGCCAAGTTAGGCCAGGGGACTATGGCTACACCTTC. Protein sequence: CASSQVRPGDYGYTF. The genes are TRBV4-1 and TRBJ1-2, with D maybe TRBD1 (6 bases). The CDR3 consists of 15 residues. Germline loops: CDR1 MGHRA, CDR2 YSYEKL. V was clipped by 1 base and J by 3 bases, with 12 bases between them.